In its sample, the clone carrying this T cell receptor beta chain was seen a few times. Its target is not known. This CDR3 is built from 14 residues. Germline CDR1 and CDR2: DFQATT and SNEGSKA (reference sequence). With 0 bases removed from V and 1 base from J, the gap between germline ends came to 9 bases. Synthesis of cDNA was performed by 5'RACE using 10-nucleotide random UMIs. The output of every sequencing run exceeded 170 million TCR-beta sequences, derived from 15-18 subjects. MiXCR was run by TCRdb on the 5' RACE reads, yielding one entry per CDR3 protein. The sample contains about 66,000 distinct CDR3 sequences, 4.5% of which appear only once. The sample is drawn from a study of neurological immune-mediated disorders. As for the study in general: Disease course was recorded as relapsing-remitting for some 30 and secondary progressive for about 8.5% of the 34 multiple sclerosis patients. Points from the study as a whole: On phylogenetic grouping, the repertoires of 18 of 34 multiple sclerosis patients fell within one related-CDR3 cluster, constituting a possible signature.

Input material: PBMCs. The gene calls are TRBV20-1 and TRBJ1-1; D unclear. This sequence was found in a man younger than 45 with multiple sclerosis. CDR3 in amino acids: CSARDPTSNTEAFF. As DNA, the CDR3 is TGCAGTGCTAGAGACCCGACGTCGAACACTGAAGCTTTCTTT.